What follows are 24 T cell receptor beta chains derived from one specimen sequenced in a study of OX40 agonist ivuxolimab in advanced cancers. Assay used: immunoSEQ multiplex PCR; TCRdb lists only in-frame clones, some missing. The sample includes more than 55,000 clones, almost 95% of them seen just once. Material: CD4+ or CD8+ T cells sorted from blood, obtained in a trial of the OX40 agonist ivuxolimab. These receptors came from an adult with an advanced solid tumor such as melanoma, head and neck, liver or kidney cancer.

This chain joins TRBV30 and TRBJ1-4, with TRBD1 as a possible D gene (5 bases). The germline V and J ends were trimmed by 8 bases and 2 bases, with 12 bases remaining between them. This CDR3 spans 13 amino acids. Germline values: CDR1 GTSNPN, CDR2 SVGIG (reference sequence). The chain's CDR3 is CAGPGTTNEKLFF. In DNA, the CDR3 is TGTGCCGGGCCCGGGACCACTAATGAAAAACTGTTTTTT.

This chain connects TRBV19 to TRBJ2-7; TRBD2 is a possible D gene (5 bases). The V end was cut by 3 bases, the J end by 0 bases, with 12 bases between. Germline loops: CDR1 LNHDA, CDR2 SQIVND (reference sequence). The CDR3 covers 15 residues. CDR3 amino acids: CASSIATGSSYEQYF. CDR3 sequence (DNA): TGTGCCAGTAGTATTGCTACGGGGAGCTCCTACGAGCAGTACTTC.

This CDR3 reads CASSPYVGTVTSYEQYF. CDR3 sequence (DNA): TGCGCCAGCAGCCCCTACGTGGGGACAGTGACCTCCTACGAGCAGTACTTC. The rearrangement uses TRBV4-1 and TRBJ2-7, with TRBD1 matching 7 bases. CDR1 MGHRA and CDR2 YSYEKL come from the germline V gene. After removal of 4 bases from V and 0 bases from J, the junction contained 12 bases not matched to a gene. The CDR3 covers 17 residues.

This sequence joins TRBV6-5 and TRBJ2-7; 7 bases line up with TRBD2. The CDR3 extends over 15 amino acids. J lost 5 bases, V lost 2 bases, and 9 bases had no gene match. Germline loops: CDR1 MNHEY, CDR2 SVGAGI. The CDR3 here is CASSYTGGGVHEQYF. CDR3 coding DNA: TGTGCCAGCAGTTACACGGGGGGAGGGGTCCACGAGCAGTACTTC.

The V gene is TRBV9, the J gene TRBJ1-1; no clear D gene. CDR3 size: 13 residues. The germline V gene encodes CDR1 SGDLS and CDR2 YYNGEE. V gave up 4 bases and J gave up 8 bases, with 15 bases separating them. The DNA of the CDR3 is TGTGCCAGCAGCCCCACGGACGGGTTGGAAGCTTTCTTT. It translates to CASSPTDGLEAFF.

This clone was observed once. The rearrangement links TRBV9 to TRBJ1-1; D may be TRBD1 (5 bases). The CDR3 is made up of 13 amino acids. V lost 3 bases, J lost 1 base, and 7 bases lay in between. Germline V lookup: CDR1 SGDLS, CDR2 YYNGEE. DNA for the CDR3: TGTGCCAGCAGCGGGGACGGGAACACTGAAGCTTTCTTT. Protein: CASSGDGNTEAFF.

The chain couples TRBV4-3 to TRBJ2-1, with D hard to call. The CDR3 covers 15 residues. Per the germline V gene, CDR1 is LGHNA and CDR2 is YSLEER. V lost 0 bases and J 4 bases, leaving 10 bases between the germline ends. CDR3 bases: TGCGCCAGCAGCCAAGATGTAGTGGTTTACAATGAGCAGTTCTTC. Translating it yields CASSQDVVVYNEQFF.

This chain uses TRBV6-5 with TRBJ1-1; D is unclear. V was cut by 4 bases and J by 3 bases, with 6 bases left in between. Germline CDR1 MNHEY, CDR2 SVGAGI. This CDR3 contains 12 residues. The CDR3 DNA sequence: TGTGCCAGCAGTTCGAGTTACACTGAAGCTTTCTTT. This gives the protein CASSSSYTEAFF.

This chain connects TRBV5-8 to TRBJ2-3; 7 bases fit TRBD1. Looked up from germline, CDR1 is SGHTS and CDR2 is YDEGEE. The CDR3 loop spans 15 amino acids. V gave up 2 bases and J gave up 0 bases; unmatched junction bases: 3. As DNA, the CDR3 is TGTGCCAGCAGCTTCAGGGGGTCTAGCACAGATACGCAGTATTTT. As protein: CASSFRGSSTDTQYF.

The chain recombines TRBV14 with TRBJ2-7; 9 bases map to TRBD2. The CDR3 consists of 16 residues. With V trimmed by 1 base and J by 1 base, 5 bases remained unmatched. Germline CDR1 is SGHDN and CDR2 is FVKESK. Here the CDR3 reads CASSQGTSGYSYEQYF. DNA of the CDR3: TGTGCCAGCAGCCAAGGTACTAGCGGGTATTCCTACGAGCAGTACTTC.

The chain recombines TRBV30 with TRBJ2-7, with TRBD2 matching over 7 bases. CDR1 and CDR2 (germline): GTSNPN, SVGIG (reference sequence). Trimming removed 4 bases from V and 10 bases from J; junction bases left unmatched: 13. CDR3 size: 13 residues. CDR3 nucleotides: TGTGCCTGGAATGTGGGGTTCCCGGGACTACAGTACTTC. It specifies CAWNVGFPGLQYF.

The chain combines TRBV27 with TRBJ2-1; D remains ambiguous. The CDR3 length is 15 residues. The V gene's germline CDR1 is MNHEY and CDR2 SMNVEV (reference sequence). Trimming removed 5 bases at V and 0 bases at J, with 11 bases between. The CDR3 bases are TGTGCCAGCAGTCACAGACCGACCTCCTACAATGAGCAGTTCTTC. This sequence encodes CASSHRPTSYNEQFF.

CDR3 region: CASSEGTGGTEAFF. The CDR3 nucleotides are TGTGCCAGCAGTGAAGGGACAGGGGGAACTGAAGCTTTCTTT. The J gene is TRBJ1-1, the V gene TRBV2; TRBD1 matches 10 bases. CDR1 is SNHLY, CDR2 FYNNEI, per germline. The J segment lost 5 bases and the V segment lost 1 base, leaving 1 base of the junction unmatched. The CDR3 totals 14 residues.

The genes are TRBV9 and TRBJ2-2; D is uncertain. The CDR3 covers 12 residues. Germline V gene data show CDR1 as SGDLS and CDR2 as YYNGEE. The ends were cut back, 0 bases at V and 7 bases at J, with 4 bases in the middle. DNA of the CDR3: TGTGCCAGCAGCGTAGGGGTCGGGGAGCTGTTTTTT. The encoded protein is CASSVGVGELFF.

This sequence joins TRBV7-2 and TRBJ2-2; possible D gene TRBD1, 6 bases. Germline V gene data show CDR1 as SGHTA and CDR2 as FQGNSA. The CDR3 extends over 15 amino acids. V gave up 6 bases and J gave up 6 bases, with 17 bases separating them. The CDR3 DNA follows: TGTGCCAGCAGACATAGTCATGGGGGCCCCGGGGAGCTGTTTTTT. Its protein is CASRHSHGGPGELFF.

This sequence joins TRBV6-1 and TRBJ1-3, with D perhaps matching TRBD1 (5 bases). Per the germline V gene, CDR1 is MNHNS and CDR2 is SASEGT. Trimming took 4 bases from V and 9 from J, leaving 7 bases between them. This CDR3 has 11 amino acids. The CDR3 bases are TGTGCCAGCAGTGGGCAGGGCACCATATATTTT. Amino acid sequence: CASSGQGTIYF.

This chain connects TRBV9 to TRBJ1-2; a possible D gene is TRBD1 (5 bases). The CDR3 contains 13 residues. Looked up from germline, CDR1 is SGDLS and CDR2 is YYNGEE. V lost 4 bases and J 12 bases, leaving 19 bases between the germline ends. The CDR3 region has the DNA TGTGCCAGCAGCCCCATTGAGGGGCAGAGTGACACCTTC. Translating gives CASSPIEGQSDTF.

The chain uses TRBV14 and TRBJ2-3, with D perhaps TRBD1 (6 bases). V was trimmed by 4 bases and J by 4 bases, leaving 9 bases between them. The germline V gene has CDR1 SGHDN and CDR2 FVKESK. This CDR3 spans 13 amino acids. The CDR3 loop reads CASSLTGPDTQYF. DNA for the CDR3: TGTGCCAGCAGCCTAACAGGGCCAGATACGCAGTATTTT.

The genes are TRBV9 and TRBJ1-1; the match to TRBD1 covers 12 bases. The CDR3 is 16 amino acids. V lost 4 bases and J lost 5; bases outside the gene matches: 9. From germline, CDR1 is SGDLS and CDR2 YYNGEE. The CDR3 sequence: CASSPSGQGARTEAFF. The CDR3 DNA reads TGTGCCAGCAGCCCATCGGGACAGGGGGCGAGAACTGAAGCTTTCTTT.

This chain connects TRBV18 to TRBJ1-1; no clear D. V lost 0 bases and J 8 bases, leaving 7 bases between the germline ends. From germline, CDR1 is KGHSH and CDR2 LQKENI. The CDR3 is 12 residues long. Here the CDR3 reads CASSPPAAEAFF. As DNA, the CDR3 is TGTGCCAGCTCACCACCGGCAGCCGAAGCTTTCTTT.

The chain is built from TRBV2 and TRBJ2-4, with no clear D. Germline lookup yields CDR1 SNHLY and CDR2 FYNNEI. This CDR3 contains 16 residues. With 4 bases removed from V and 0 bases from J, the gap between germline ends came to 13 bases. The CDR3 nucleotides read TGTGCCAGCAGTGGGGCCCTCAGACTAGCCAAAAACATTCAGTACTTC. Its translation is CASSGALRLAKNIQYF.

The chain combines TRBV7-6 with TRBJ2-3; 12 nucleotides match TRBD1. From germline, CDR1 is SGHVS and CDR2 FNYEAQ. This CDR3 has 16 residues. With 5 bases clipped from V and 5 bases from J, the junction kept 8 bases outside the gene matches. CDR3 sequence reads: CASSTRDRGLRDTQYF. Written as DNA, the CDR3 is TGTGCCAGCAGCACCCGGGACAGGGGGCTTCGAGATACGCAGTATTTT.

The chain carries TRBV7-6 and TRBJ2-7; D is uncertain. The V end was cut by 5 bases, the J end by 3 bases, with 11 bases between. Germline CDR1 SGHVS, CDR2 FNYEAQ. This CDR3 contains 13 residues. The CDR3 region is CASSQRSNYEQYF. The CDR3 coding sequence is TGTGCCAGCAGCCAGCGCTCAAACTACGAGCAGTACTTC.

A word on this clone: Distinct nucleotide sequences in the sample also encode this CDR3. This sequence joins TRBV27 and TRBJ2-1; 8 nucleotides align to TRBD2. The length of the CDR3 is 19 residues. Trimming took 1 base from V and 3 from J; bases not matched to a gene: 14. Germline-derived CDR1 and CDR2 are MNHEY and SMNVEV (reference sequence). DNA for the CDR3: TGTGCCAGCAGTTTATTTGCTGGGCGGCTAGCGGGCAACTACAATGAGCAGTTCTTC. Its protein product is CASSLFAGRLAGNYNEQFF.